These 2 T cell receptor beta chains originate from one sample sequenced in a study of OX40 agonist ivuxolimab in advanced cancers. Profiling relied on immunoSEQ multiplex PCR, and the TCRdb table lists in-frame clones only, not all of them. The sample yields around 98,000 clones, about 83% seen once. Sequenced material: CD4+ or CD8+ T cells sorted from blood, taken in a trial of the OX40 agonist ivuxolimab. These receptors were collected from an adult with an advanced solid tumor such as melanoma, head and neck, liver or kidney cancer.

This chain uses TRBV6-1 with TRBJ2-7, with 10 bases identical to TRBD1. Germline values: CDR1 MNHNS, CDR2 SASEGT. This CDR3 has 15 residues. After removal of 7 bases from V and 1 base from J, the junction contained 7 bases not matched to a gene. Here the CDR3 DNA reads TGTGCCAGCACCAGACAGGGGGCTAGTTCCTACGAGCAGTACTTC. Residues: CASTRQGASSYEQYF.

The table lists this clone with a count of one. V usage is TRBV19 and J usage is TRBJ1-2; no firm D call. CDR3 size: 12 residues. Germline V lookup: CDR1 LNHDA, CDR2 SQIVND (reference sequence). V lost 10 bases, J lost 3 bases, and 12 bases lay in between. The CDR3 spells CATVDKYYGYTF. For the CDR3, the DNA is TGTGCCACCGTTGACAAGTACTATGGCTACACCTTC.